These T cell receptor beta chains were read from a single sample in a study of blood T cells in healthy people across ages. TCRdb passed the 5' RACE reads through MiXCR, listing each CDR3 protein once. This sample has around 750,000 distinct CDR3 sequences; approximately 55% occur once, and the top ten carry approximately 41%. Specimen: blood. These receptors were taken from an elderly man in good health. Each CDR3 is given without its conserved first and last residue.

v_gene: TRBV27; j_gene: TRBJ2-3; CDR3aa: ASSWGTSGSSTDTQY
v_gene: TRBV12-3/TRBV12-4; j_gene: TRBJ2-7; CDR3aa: ASSRTWGQALQEQY
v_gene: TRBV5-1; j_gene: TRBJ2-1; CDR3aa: ASSGSGSALTYNEQF
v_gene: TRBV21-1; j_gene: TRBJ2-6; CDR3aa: ASSPLWWGLNVLT
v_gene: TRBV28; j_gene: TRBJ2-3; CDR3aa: ASSWPGQRADTQY
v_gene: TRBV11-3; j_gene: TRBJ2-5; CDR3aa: ASSSRDKQETQY
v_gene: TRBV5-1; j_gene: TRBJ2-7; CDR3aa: ASSESGGSLYEQY
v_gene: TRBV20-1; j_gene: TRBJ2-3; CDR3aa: SARLLGTGDRYAY
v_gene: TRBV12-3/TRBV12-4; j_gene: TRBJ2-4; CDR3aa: ASSPLNGNIQY
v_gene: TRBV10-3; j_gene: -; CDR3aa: AISDGAANGYEQY
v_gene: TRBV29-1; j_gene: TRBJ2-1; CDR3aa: SVEIHRLALTDTQF
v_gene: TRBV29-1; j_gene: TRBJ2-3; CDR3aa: SGQAGVAQY
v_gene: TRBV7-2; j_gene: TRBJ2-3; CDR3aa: ASSPWGSDADTQY
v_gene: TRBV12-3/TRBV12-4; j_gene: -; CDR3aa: ASRLTSGRGFEQY
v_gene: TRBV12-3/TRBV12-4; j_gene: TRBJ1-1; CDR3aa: ASGQQVNTEAF
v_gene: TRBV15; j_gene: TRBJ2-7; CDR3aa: ATSREGRSYEQN
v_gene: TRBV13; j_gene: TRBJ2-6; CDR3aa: ASSRTGTTGSGANVLT
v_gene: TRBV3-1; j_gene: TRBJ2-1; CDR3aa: ASSRKSAGRGKNEQF
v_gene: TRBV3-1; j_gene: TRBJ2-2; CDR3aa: ASSQGHLTGELF
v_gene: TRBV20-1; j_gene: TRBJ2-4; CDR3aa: SARDSGGSEQY
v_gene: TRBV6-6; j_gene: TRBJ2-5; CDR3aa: ASSPDRGGETQY
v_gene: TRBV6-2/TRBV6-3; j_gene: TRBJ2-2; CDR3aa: ASTVVSGTGELF
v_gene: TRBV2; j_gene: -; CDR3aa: ASTAVVFFEQY
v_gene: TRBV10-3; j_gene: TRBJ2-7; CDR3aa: AISAPAGYEQY
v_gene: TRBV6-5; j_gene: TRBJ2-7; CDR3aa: ASSSNPGGIPYEQY
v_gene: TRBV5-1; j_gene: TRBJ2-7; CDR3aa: ASSQDRVYEQY
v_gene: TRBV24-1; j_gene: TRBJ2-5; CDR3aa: ATSETGAPQETQY
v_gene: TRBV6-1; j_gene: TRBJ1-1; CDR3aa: ASRRGRDDTEAF
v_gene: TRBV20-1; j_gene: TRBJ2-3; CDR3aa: SAQTGTGINEQY
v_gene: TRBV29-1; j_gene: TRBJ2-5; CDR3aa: SVDRTRREETQY
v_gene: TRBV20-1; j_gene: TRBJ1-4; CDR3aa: SAREGSGEKLF
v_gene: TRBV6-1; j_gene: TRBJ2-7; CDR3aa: ASTNHEQY
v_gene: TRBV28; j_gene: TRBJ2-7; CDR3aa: ASSRPGQISYEQY
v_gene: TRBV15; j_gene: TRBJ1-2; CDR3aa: ATSLPGQARYGYT
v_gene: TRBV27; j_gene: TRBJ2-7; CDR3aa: ASSKPGTGHYEQY
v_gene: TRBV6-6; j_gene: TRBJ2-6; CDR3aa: ASRAMFRNGANVLT
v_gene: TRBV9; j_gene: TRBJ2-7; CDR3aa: ASSETSGVREQY
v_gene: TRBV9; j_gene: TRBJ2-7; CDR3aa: ASSPAGRAYEQY
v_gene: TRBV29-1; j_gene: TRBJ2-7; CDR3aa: SVLAGASYEQY
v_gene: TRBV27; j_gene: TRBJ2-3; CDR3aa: ASSPAGTTLHRYAY
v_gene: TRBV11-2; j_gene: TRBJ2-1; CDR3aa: ASSLLRLAGGGYNEQF
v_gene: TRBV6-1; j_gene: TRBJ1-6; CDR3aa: ASSDGFNSPLH
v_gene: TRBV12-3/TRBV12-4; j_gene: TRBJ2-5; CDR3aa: ASSSGGKETQY
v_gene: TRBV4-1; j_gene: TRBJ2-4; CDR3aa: ASSHPYKTGGTIQY
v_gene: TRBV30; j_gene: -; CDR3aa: AWSFRGTASYEQY
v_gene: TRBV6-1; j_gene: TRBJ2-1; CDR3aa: ASRTIAGGTYNEQF
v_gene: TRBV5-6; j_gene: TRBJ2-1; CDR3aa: ASSLRTGLNNEQF
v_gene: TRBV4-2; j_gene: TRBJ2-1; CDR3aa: ASSQQNTAHNEQF
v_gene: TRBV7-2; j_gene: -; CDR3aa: ASSLGSSGRVEQY
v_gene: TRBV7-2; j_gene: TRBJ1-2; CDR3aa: ASSDIGQYGYGYT
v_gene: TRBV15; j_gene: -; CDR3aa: ATSRTSGAYNEQY
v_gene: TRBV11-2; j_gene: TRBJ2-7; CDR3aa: ASSSRTSGRSEQY
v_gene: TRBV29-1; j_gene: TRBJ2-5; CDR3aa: SVELLGGTQY
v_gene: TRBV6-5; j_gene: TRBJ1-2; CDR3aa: ASSYGFGAGVIRVGYT
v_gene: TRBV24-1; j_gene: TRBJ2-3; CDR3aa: ATSAPGRVADTQY